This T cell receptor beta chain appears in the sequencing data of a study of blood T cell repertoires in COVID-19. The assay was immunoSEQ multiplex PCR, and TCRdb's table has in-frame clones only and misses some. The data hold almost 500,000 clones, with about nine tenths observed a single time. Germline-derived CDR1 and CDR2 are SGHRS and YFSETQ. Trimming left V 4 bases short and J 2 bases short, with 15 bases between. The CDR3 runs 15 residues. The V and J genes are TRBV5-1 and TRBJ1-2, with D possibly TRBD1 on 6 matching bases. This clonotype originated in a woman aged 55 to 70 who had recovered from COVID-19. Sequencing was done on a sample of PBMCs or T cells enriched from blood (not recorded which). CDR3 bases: TGCGCCAGCAGCCAGGGGCAGGTATCCAACTATGGCTACACCTTC. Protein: CASSQGQVSNYGYTF.